This T cell receptor (beta chain) was sequenced during a study of T cells in Graves' hyperthyroidism and ophthalmopathy. The CDR3 has 11 residues. V was shortened by 6 bases and J by 6 bases, with 8 bases between the two germline ends. There were TCR beta CDR3 regions amplified from RNA transcripts. Carried out on the TCR CDR3, a first-round RT-PCR used the HTBI primer set. Each CDR3 protein gets one entry after TCRdb re-called the multiplex PCR reads with MiXCR. This sample carries a few hundred thousand distinct CDR3 sequences, 15% of them seen once, and the ten largest clones take 32%. The material sequenced was blood. This receptor was identified in a young woman with Graves' hyperthyroidism. This sequence joins TRBV12-3 or TRBV12-4 and TRBJ1-1; D call uncertain. This CDR3 is CASSHGPEAFF. CDR3 coding DNA: TGTGCCAGCAGCCACGGTCCTGAAGCTTTCTTT.